The 31 T cell receptor beta chains below come from one sample, sequenced in a study of cytomegalovirus exposure and HLA in healthy donors. A multiplex PCR was run with 60 Vbeta primers and 13 Jbeta primers. Some clones are missing from TCRdb's copy, which holds only in-frame ones; the method was immunoSEQ multiplex PCR. Of fewer than 120,000 clones in the sample, over 65% were seen once. Sequenced material: PBMCs. These receptors were collected from a man under 40 in good health and CMV-seropositive.

The chain combines TRBV7-2 with TRBJ1-1; weak D call: TRBD1 (5 bases). The germline V gene has CDR1 SGHTA and CDR2 FQGNSA. V lost 1 base, J lost 5 bases, and 11 bases lay in between. This CDR3 contains 14 residues. CDR3 region: CASSLVSGGTEAFF. The CDR3 nucleotides are TGTGCCAGCAGCTTAGTCTCGGGGGGGACTGAAGCTTTCTTT.

The V and J genes are TRBV4-3 and TRBJ1-4; 12 bases are shared with TRBD1. This CDR3 region has 19 residues. The J segment lost 5 bases and the V segment lost 0 bases, leaving 10 bases of the junction unmatched. CDR1 LGHNA and CDR2 YSLEER come from the germline V gene. CDR3 loop: CASSQEGQGASARNEKLFF. CDR3 nucleotide sequence: TGCGCCAGCAGCCAAGAGGGACAGGGGGCGTCGGCCCGAAATGAAAAACTGTTTTTT.

The chain is built from TRBV29-1 and TRBJ2-7; D may be TRBD1 (6 bases). The CDR3 runs to 13 residues. The V gene's germline CDR1 is SQVTM and CDR2 ANQGSEA. The germline V and J ends were trimmed by 7 bases and 3 bases, with 16 bases remaining between them. DNA of the CDR3: TGCAGCGCCGTCGTACAGGGAAACTACGAGCAGTACTTC. Encoded protein: CSAVVQGNYEQYF.

The chain combines TRBV19 with TRBJ2-2; 8 positions agree with TRBD2. CDR3 length: 14 amino acids. Germline CDR1 reads LNHDA; CDR2 reads SQIVND (reference sequence). The junction had 4 bases not matched to a gene; V was cut back by 3 bases and J by 7 bases. CDR3 amino acids: CASSIAGGFGELFF. CDR3 sequence (DNA): TGTGCCAGTAGTATCGCGGGAGGTTTCGGGGAGCTGTTTTTT.

This chain connects TRBV7-9 to TRBJ1-1; weak D call: TRBD1 (6 bases). There are 13 residues in the CDR3. Germline values: CDR1 SEHNR, CDR2 FQNEAQ (reference sequence). V dropped 5 bases and J dropped 4 bases, with 11 bases sitting between them. DNA of the CDR3: TGTGCCAGCAGCCTTACAGGGACCACTGAAGCTTTCTTT. This encodes CASSLTGTTEAFF.

As DNA, the CDR3 is TGTGCCAGTAGTATGGTGGGGGGGCCTATCAATGAGCAGTTCTTC. Translation gives CASSMVGGPINEQFF. This chain joins TRBV19 and TRBJ2-1, with D possibly being TRBD2 (7 bases). CDR1 and CDR2 from the germline V gene are LNHDA and SQIVND (reference sequence). The CDR3 contains 15 residues. The germline V and J ends were trimmed by 3 bases and 6 bases, with 15 bases remaining between them.

This clone was observed once. This sequence joins TRBV10-2 and TRBJ2-1; perhaps TRBD2 as D (5 bases). The germline V gene has CDR1 WSHSY and CDR2 SAAADI. V dropped 3 bases and J dropped 2 bases, with 11 bases sitting between them. The CDR3 totals 15 residues. DNA of the CDR3: TGCGCCAGCAGTGACTTCGGAGGCACCTACAATGAGCAGTTCTTC. As protein: CASSDFGGTYNEQFF.

The CDR3 loop reads CASSSFRLASYNEQFF. The CDR3 DNA sequence: TGTGCCAGCAGCTCTTTTAGACTAGCGTCCTACAATGAGCAGTTCTTC. The chain links TRBV7-2 to TRBJ2-1; TRBD2 matches at 8 bases. This CDR3 has 16 residues. Per the germline V gene, CDR1 is SGHTA and CDR2 is FQGNSA. The V segment lost 4 bases and the J segment 1 base; nucleotides outside the gene matches: 6.

A word on this clone: The junction departs from germline at one end; a sequencing error may be responsible. The rearrangement uses TRBV28 and TRBJ1-2, with a weak D call TRBD1 (5 bases). The CDR3 consists of 15 residues. The germline CDR1 and CDR2 sequences are MDHEN and SYDVKM. CDR3 DNA: TGTGCCAGCAGATTATCCGCAGGGACTAACTATGGCTACACCTTC. The encoded protein is CASRLSAGTNYGYTF.

The chain carries TRBV27 and TRBJ2-1; 9 bases are a match to TRBD1. V lost 5 bases to trimming and J lost 6 bases; unmatched junction nucleotides: 5. This CDR3 has 14 residues. Germline lookup yields CDR1 MNHEY and CDR2 SMNVEV (reference sequence). CDR3 DNA: TGTGCCAGCAGTGGGACAGGGACCCCCAATGAGCAGTTCTTC. Translating gives CASSGTGTPNEQFF.

V usage is TRBV6-5 and J usage is TRBJ1-1, with TRBD1 matching 8 bases. The CDR3 covers 13 residues. Germline CDR1 and CDR2: MNHEY and SVGAGI. V dropped 2 bases and J dropped 4; count of bases not matched to a gene: 0. The CDR3 nucleotides are TGTGCCAGCAGTTACGGACAGGGCACTGAAGCTTTCTTT. Its translation: CASSYGQGTEAFF.

In its sample, this clone was seen a few times. The V call is TRBV5-8, the J call TRBJ1-5; TRBD1 is a possible D gene (5 bases). The CDR3 spans 12 residues. CDR1 and CDR2 (germline): SGHTS, YDEGEE. Between the trimmed V and J ends, which lost 10 bases and 2 bases, there was a span of 10 bases. This CDR3 is CAVGQGNQPQHF. CDR3 bases: TGTGCCGTGGGGCAGGGCAATCAGCCCCAGCATTTT.

The chain uses TRBV30 and TRBJ2-7; a possible D gene is TRBD2 (5 bases). Looked up from germline, CDR1 is GTSNPN and CDR2 is SVGIG (reference sequence). The CDR3 loop spans 11 amino acids. Trimming left V 6 bases short and J 4 bases short, with 10 bases between. The CDR3 sequence is CACIRGYEQYF. The CDR3 region has the DNA TGTGCCTGTATCCGGGGATACGAGCAGTACTTC. The variable domain in full, completed from reference TRBV30 and TRBJ2-7, reads SQTIHQWPATLVQPVGSPLSLECTVEGTSNPNLYWYRQAAGRGLQLLFYSVGIGQISSEVPQNLSASRPQDRQFILSSKKLLLSDSGFYLCACIRGYEQYFGPGTRLTVT.

The chain combines TRBV14 with TRBJ2-3; D uncertain. The CDR3 sequence is 12 residues long. Trimming removed 6 bases at V and 4 bases at J, with 8 bases between. Germline lookup yields CDR1 SGHDN and CDR2 FVKESK. Here the CDR3 reads CASSYGSDTQYF. Written as DNA, the CDR3 is TGTGCCAGCAGTTACGGTTCAGATACGCAGTATTTT.

The chain combines TRBV6-1 with TRBJ1-6; 10 nucleotides line up with TRBD1. V shed 6 bases, J shed 8 bases, and the junction held 4 bases outside the gene matches. The germline V gene encodes CDR1 MNHNS and CDR2 SASEGT. The CDR3 is 14 amino acids. CDR3: CASRDRGIYSPLHF. CDR3 nucleotide sequence: TGTGCCAGCAGGGACAGGGGGATATATTCACCCCTCCACTTT.

The J gene is TRBJ1-2, the V gene TRBV30; tentative D call: TRBD1 (6 bases). Germline lookup yields CDR1 GTSNPN and CDR2 SVGIG (reference sequence). Deletions cut 8 bases from V and 8 bases from J, with 18 bases between. This CDR3 comprises 12 residues. This CDR3 is CAGTRQDWGYTF. CDR3 DNA: TGTGCCGGTACTCGACAGGACTGGGGCTACACCTTC.

The chain recombines TRBV9 with TRBJ1-4; D gene ambiguous. CDR1 is SGDLS, CDR2 YYNGEE, per germline. V dropped 4 bases and J dropped 0 bases, with 7 bases sitting between them. The CDR3 spans 14 residues. The CDR3 nucleotides read TGTGCCAGCAGCCCCTTAACAACTAATGAAAAACTGTTTTTT. This translates into CASSPLTTNEKLFF.

CDR3 in DNA: TGCAGTGCTGCGGACAGGGAGACCCAGTACTTC. Its protein product is CSAADRETQYF. The genes are TRBV20-1 and TRBJ2-5, with 7 positions matching TRBD1. Germline assignment: CDR1 DFQATT and CDR2 SNEGSKA (reference sequence). This CDR3 contains 11 residues. The J segment lost 5 bases and the V segment lost 5 bases, leaving 2 bases of the junction unmatched.

The chain carries TRBV7-8 and TRBJ1-3; no reliable D call. The CDR3 length is 13 residues. V was clipped by 5 bases and J by 4 bases, with 9 bases between them. CDR1 is SGHVS and CDR2 is FQNEAQ in the germline V gene. This chain's CDR3 is CASSPELGNTIYF. DNA for the CDR3: TGTGCCAGCAGCCCTGAGTTGGGAAACACCATATATTTT.

V gene TRBV6-6 combines with J gene TRBJ1-6; D not certain. V dropped 2 bases and J dropped 8 bases, with 16 bases sitting between them. This CDR3 has 16 amino acids. CDR1 is MNHNY and CDR2 is SVGAGI in the germline V gene (reference sequence). The CDR3 spells CASSYPGLAGDSPLHF. CDR3 bases: TGTGCCAGCAGTTACCCTGGACTGGCCGGGGATTCACCCCTCCACTTT.

This clone occurred a few times. CDR3 sequence (DNA): TGTGCCAGCAGCTTCACCGGTCGGAGCGAGCAGTACTTC. Its translation: CASSFTGRSEQYF. The chain recombines TRBV7-9 with TRBJ2-7; D is uncertain. This CDR3 has 13 amino acids. V lost 3 bases and J 6 bases, leaving 12 bases between the germline ends. CDR1 is SEHNR and CDR2 is FQNEAQ in the germline V gene (reference sequence).

This clone was observed a handful of times. The chain links TRBV6-5 to TRBJ1-1; TRBD1 aligns across 9 bases. Trimming removed 2 bases from V and 5 bases from J; junction bases left unmatched: 6. The CDR3 is 15 residues long. The germline V gene has CDR1 MNHEY and CDR2 SVGAGI. The CDR3 spells CASSYTGTGSTEAFF. The CDR3 nucleotides read TGTGCCAGCAGTTACACCGGGACAGGGAGTACTGAAGCTTTCTTT.

The V gene is TRBV5-1, the J gene TRBJ2-3, with D possibly being TRBD1 (6 bases). The CDR3 runs to 14 residues. Trimming removed 1 base at V and 1 base at J, with 7 bases between. Germline CDR1 and CDR2: SGHRS and YFSETQ. The CDR3 coding sequence is TGCGCCAGCAGCTTGTCAGGGGGCACAGATACGCAGTATTTT. It encodes CASSLSGGTDTQYF.

V is TRBV5-1 and J is TRBJ2-1, with 13 bases identical to TRBD2. The CDR3 spans 15 residues. CDR1 is SGHRS and CDR2 is YFSETQ in the germline V gene. Trimming cost V 6 bases and J 5 bases; bases outside gene matches: 5. For the CDR3, the DNA is TGCGCCAGCAACAAACTAGCGGGGGGGAACAATGAGCAGTTCTTC. This encodes CASNKLAGGNNEQFF.

The genes are TRBV9 and TRBJ2-5, with 9 bases matching TRBD1. With 0 bases clipped from V and 5 bases from J, the junction kept 5 bases outside the gene matches. CDR3 size: 15 residues. The V gene's germline CDR1 is SGDLS and CDR2 YYNGEE. The CDR3 DNA is TGTGCCAGCAGCGTAGTTGGGACAGGGCGTGAGACCCAGTACTTC. It translates to CASSVVGTGRETQYF. Full variable domain (outside the CDR3, taken from reference TRBV9 and TRBJ2-5): DSGVTQTPKHLITATGQRVTLRCSPRSGDLSVYWYQQSLDQGLQFLIQYYNGEERAKGNILERFSAQQFPDLHSELNLSSLELGDSALYFCASSVVGTGRETQYFGPGTRLLVL.

The rearrangement links TRBV9 to TRBJ2-3, with D maybe TRBD2 (7 bases). V dropped 0 bases and J dropped 3 bases, with 14 bases sitting between them. The V gene's germline CDR1 is SGDLS and CDR2 YYNGEE. This CDR3 has 16 amino acids. CDR3 coding DNA: TGTGCCAGCAGCGTAGCTGGGGGGGGGCGTACAGATACGCAGTATTTT. Amino acids: CASSVAGGGRTDTQYF.

The rearrangement joins TRBV5-6 to TRBJ2-2; possible D gene TRBD2, 5 bases. Germline V CDR1 and CDR2: SGHDT, YYEEEE. The CDR3 sequence is 15 residues long. The germline V and J ends were trimmed by 3 bases and 6 bases, with 15 bases remaining between them. CDR3 amino acids: CASSSVAGAAGELFF. CDR3 DNA sequence: TGTGCCAGCAGCTCAGTGGCAGGAGCGGCCGGGGAGCTGTTTTTT.

This clone was counted only a few times. V usage is TRBV19 and J usage is TRBJ2-5, with 8 nucleotides matching TRBD1. J lost 6 bases, V lost 5 bases, and 11 bases had no gene match. CDR3 length: 15 amino acids. CDR1 and CDR2 from the germline V gene are LNHDA and SQIVND (reference sequence). CDR3: CASSRGTGILQTQYF. The CDR3 nucleotides read TGTGCCAGTAGTCGTGGGACAGGTATTCTACAGACCCAGTACTTC.

The V gene is TRBV4-2, the J gene TRBJ1-3, with 9 positions matching TRBD1. The germline V gene encodes CDR1 LGHNA and CDR2 YNFKEQ. The CDR3 is made up of 16 amino acids. Germline trimming cut 2 bases from V and 2 bases from J; bases unmatched to any gene: 4. The CDR3 reads CASSQTGQGTGNTIYF. DNA for the CDR3: TGTGCCAGCAGCCAAACGGGACAGGGCACTGGAAACACCATATATTTT.

The V call is TRBV11-1, the J call TRBJ2-7; 7 nucleotides align to TRBD1. Germline CDR1 and CDR2: SGHAT and FQDESV (reference sequence). Trimming took 5 bases from V and 4 from J; bases not matched to a gene: 8. This CDR3 has 14 amino acids. The CDR3: CASSPAGTVYEQYF. The CDR3 DNA reads as TGTGCCAGCAGCCCCGCCGGGACAGTATACGAGCAGTACTTC.

This clone was observed a single time. The chain uses TRBV13 and TRBJ2-1; a possible D gene is TRBD2 (5 bases). Germline V gives CDR1 PRHDT, CDR2 FYEKMQ (reference sequence). CDR3 length: 14 amino acids. Between the trimmed V and J ends, which lost 3 bases and 0 bases, there was a span of 6 bases. The CDR3 spells CASSFRGSYNEQFF. CDR3 bases: TGTGCCAGCAGCTTCCGGGGCTCCTACAATGAGCAGTTCTTC.